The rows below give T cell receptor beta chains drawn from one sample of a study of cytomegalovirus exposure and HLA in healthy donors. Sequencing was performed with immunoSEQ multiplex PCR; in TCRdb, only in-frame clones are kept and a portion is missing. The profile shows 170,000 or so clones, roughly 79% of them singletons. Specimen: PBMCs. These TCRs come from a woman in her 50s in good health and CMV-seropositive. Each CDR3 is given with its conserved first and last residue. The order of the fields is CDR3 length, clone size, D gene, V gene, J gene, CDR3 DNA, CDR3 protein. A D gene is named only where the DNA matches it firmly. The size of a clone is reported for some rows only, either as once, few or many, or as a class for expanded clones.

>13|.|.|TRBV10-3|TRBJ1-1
TGTGCCTCGACACGGGAAGGCGACACTGAAGCTTTCTTT
CASTREGDTEAFF
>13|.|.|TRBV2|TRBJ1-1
TGTGCCAGCCGCCCCACAAGAAGCACTGAAGCTTTCTTT
CASRPTRSTEAFF
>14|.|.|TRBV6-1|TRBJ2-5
TGTGCCAGCAGTCTGGGGGGGGCAGCTGAGACCCAGTACTTC
CASSLGGAAETQYF
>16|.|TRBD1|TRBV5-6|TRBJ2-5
TGTGCCAGCAGCTTTACCGGGACAGGGGCGGGAGAGACCCAGTACTTC
CASSFTGTGAGETQYF
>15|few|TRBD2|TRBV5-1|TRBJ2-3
TGCGCCAGCAGCTTGGACGGGGGGGCCCAAGATACGCAGTATTTT
CASSLDGGAQDTQYF
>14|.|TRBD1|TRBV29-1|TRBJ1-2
TGCAGCGTTGTAGGGGACAGCAAAAACTATGGCTACACCTTC
CSVVGDSKNYGYTF
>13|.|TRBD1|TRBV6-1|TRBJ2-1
TGTGCCAGCAGTGAGTACAGGGGCAATGAGCAGTTCTTC
CASSEYRGNEQFF
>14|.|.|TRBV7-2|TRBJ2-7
TGTGCCAGCAGCCCAAGGGCTAGCTCCCACGAGCAGTACTTC
CASSPRASSHEQYF
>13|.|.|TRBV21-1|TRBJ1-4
TGTGCCAGCAAGGGACAGGGAAACGAAAAACTGTTTTTT
CASKGQGNEKLFF
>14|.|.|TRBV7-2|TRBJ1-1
TGTGCCAGCAGCGGAGACAGTTTGAACACTGAAGCTTTCTTT
CASSGDSLNTEAFF
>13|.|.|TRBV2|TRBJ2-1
TGTGCCAGCACGAGTGGGCTTATCAATGAGCAGTTCTTC
CASTSGLINEQFF
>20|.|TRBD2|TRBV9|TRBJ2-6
TGTGCCAGCAGCGTACCGGGGAGGGCTAGGAAGACATCTGGGGCCAACGGCCTGACTTTC
CASSVPGRARKTSGANGLTF
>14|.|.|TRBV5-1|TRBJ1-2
TGCGCCAGCAGCTTTGACAGAGCTAACTATGGCTACACCTTC
CASSFDRANYGYTF
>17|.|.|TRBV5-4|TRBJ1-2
TGTGCCAGCGGTGACCTCCTAACTCAGGGGCTTAACTATGGCTACACCTTC
CASGDLLTQGLNYGYTF
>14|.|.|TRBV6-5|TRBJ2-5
TGTGCCAGCAGCCTCGGACTTGTCCAAGAGACCCAGTACTTC
CASSLGLVQETQYF
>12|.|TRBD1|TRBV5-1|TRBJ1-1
TGCGCCAGCAGCTGGGACAGGGGGCAAGCTTTCTTT
CASSWDRGQAFF
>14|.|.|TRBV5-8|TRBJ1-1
TGTGCCAGCAGCTTCGGCGGCGGGCACACTGAAGCTTTCTTT
CASSFGGGHTEAFF
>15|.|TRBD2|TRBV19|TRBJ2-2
TGTGCCAGTAGACCGTCCCTTGGGAGGGCCGGGGAGCTGTTTTTT
CASRPSLGRAGELFF